The present T cell receptor beta chain was sequenced within a study of monozygotic twins with inflammatory bowel disease (dated by TCRdb to 2018 to 2020). Describing the broader study: The full study comprised some 30 monozygotic twin pairs: nine German pairs (four IBD-concordant, five IBD-discordant) and 19 IBD-discordant Danish pairs. Disease-associated traits were sought mainly through comparisons between IBD patients and their genetically identical healthy co-twins within discordant pairs. Each individual had, on average, about 151 000 unique TCRalpha sequences and 181 000 unique TCRbeta sequences available for analysis.

The CDR3 runs 12 residues from the cysteine to the phenylalanine. No DNA has been recorded. CDR1 and CDR2, looked up from the germline V gene, are SQVTM and ANQGSEA. Results and caveats for the whole study, not just this receptor: Concordant and discordant twins showed no difference in repertoire similarity, possibly because of limited statistical power. Different T cell subtypes could not be distinguished in the analysis. IBD patients had lower TCRbeta repertoire diversity, measured by the inverse Simpson index, than their healthy co-twins. Because patients received different immunosuppressive treatments, the repertoires may have picked up extra background noise and variability between individuals. No single strong signal or clonotype linked to IBD turned up in the results, so the idea that one exists was not supported. IBD patients shared fewer clonotypes with other individuals than healthy twins did, most markedly in patients showing signs of disease activity.

From each donor, a roughly 2.5 ml peripheral blood sample was collected into PAXgene tubes and stored at -80 degrees C. Without T cell sorting, total RNA was isolated from whole blood using the PAXgene blood miRNA kit on an automated QIAcube. Peripheral blood from monozygotic twin pairs who were concordant or discordant for inflammatory bowel disease underwent deep TCRalpha and TCRbeta repertoire profiling using unique molecular barcoding. For every twin pair, smoking habits were documented, and each individual was categorised as a current, former or never smoker. A remark on this clonotype: Its antigen specificity is not known.

Libraries were built with 5' RACE. Each TCR library was prepared from around 3,400 ng of total RNA. For each sample, cDNA synthesis with SMARTScribe reverse transcriptase was split into eight separate reactions. Unique molecular identifiers containing a 6-nucleotide sample barcode were introduced through template switching during cDNA synthesis. Two nested PCRs of approximately 16 and 10 cycles amplified the TCRalpha and TCRbeta cDNA, and bead purification followed each PCR. Before amplification, cDNA was treated with uracil DNA-glycosylase and purified using the QIAquick PCR purification kit. The second PCR was the step at which Illumina TruSeq-compatible adapters and sample-specific barcodes were added. Library quality and concentration were checked on TapeStation and Qubit, and libraries were pooled at about 4.9 ng each. Sequencing of pooled libraries was carried out on an Illumina HiSeq2500 single-index Rapid Run using 2 x 100 bp reads and custom sequencing primers. Per the authors' processing: MiGEC version 1.2.6 was used for UMI-based consensus assembly, which corrected PCR and sequencing errors. MiXCR version 2.1.1 was used for V(D)J alignment, clonotype assembly and CDR3 extraction. To normalise gene usage, clonotype sharing and MAIT/NKT TCR abundance, the top 1000, 10 000 and 20 000 clonotypes in each sample were analysed. Diversity was computed as the inverse Simpson index with the vegan R package after downsampling to 27 000 UMIs. Paired Mann-Whitney U tests were applied to discordant twin pairs, and Benjamini-Hochberg correction was used for multiple testing. Once TCRdb had reprocessed the reads, it stored one entry per CDR3 protein sequence and supplied no DNA. For this entry, the V and J calls and clone size follow TCRdb and not the study's own pipeline. This sample's clone table shows 140,000 to 150,000 distinct CDR3 sequences. The top ten clonotypes cover 0.95% to 1.5% of the sample.

Sample: blood. Here the chain combines TRBV29-1 and TRBJ2-1; TCRdb's assignment of TRBD2 cannot be checked, as there is no DNA. The sequence was collected from a human donor with ulcerative colitis or Crohn's disease, or a healthy co-twin of an affected twin (not recorded which). The CDR3 protein is CSTSWQYNEQFF.